Each of the 2 T cell receptor beta chains below was sequenced from the same sample in a study of cytomegalovirus exposure and HLA in healthy donors. Produced via immunoSEQ multiplex PCR; TCRdb's table is partial and in-frame only. The sample lists some 240,000 clones, around 78% occurring once. Sequenced material: PBMCs. The receptors were sampled from a woman aged 18-29 years in good health and CMV-seronegative.

The V call is TRBV5-4, the J call TRBJ2-3; 12 nucleotides agree with TRBD2. The CDR3 loop spans 16 amino acids. CDR1 SGHNT and CDR2 YYREEE come from the germline V gene (reference sequence). The J segment lost 0 bases and the V segment lost 4 bases, leaving 3 bases of the junction unmatched. CDR3: CASSTGLAGSTDTQYF. The CDR3 bases are TGTGCCAGCAGCACTGGACTAGCGGGGAGCACAGATACGCAGTATTTT. Filled out from reference TRBV5-4 and TRBJ2-3, the complete variable domain reads ETGVTQSPTHLIKTRGQQVTLRCSSQSGHNTVSWYQQALGQGPQFIFQYYREEENGRGNFPPRFSGLQFPNYSSELNVNALELDDSALYLCASSTGLAGSTDTQYFGPGTRLTVL.

The chain has TRBV2 and TRBJ1-2; 8 nucleotides align to TRBD1. The ends lost 3 bases at V and 8 bases at J; junction bases unmatched: 11. CDR3 length equals 15 residues. Germline V gene lookup returns CDR1 SNHLY and CDR2 FYNNEI. In DNA form, the CDR3 reads TGTGCCAGCAGTGACTTTCAGGGGGCATCGAAAGGCTACACCTTC. Residues: CASSDFQGASKGYTF.